Presented here are 3 T cell receptor beta chains from one specimen sequenced in a study of PD-L1 blockade in urothelial cancer. The sample's time point: peripheral blood 6 weeks after treatment start. The repertoire was sequenced with immunoSEQ multiplex PCR; TCRdb's copy has only in-frame clones and lacks some. The data show 90,000 to 130,000 clones, under 95% seen once. Sequencing was performed on PBMCs, taken around atezolizumab (anti-PD-L1) treatment. These TCRs come from a man aged 55 to 70 with urothelial cancer.

The rearrangement joins TRBV30 to TRBJ2-7, with D tentatively TRBD1 (6 bases). Trimming pared 5 bases from V and 6 bases from J, leaving 11 bases between. The CDR3 contains 11 residues. The V gene's germline CDR1 is GTSNPN and CDR2 SVGIG (reference sequence). The CDR3 spells CAWGGRAEQYF. Here the CDR3 DNA reads TGTGCCTGGGGGGGCCGGGCCGAGCAGTACTTC.

The chain carries TRBV4-1 and TRBJ2-7; 8 positions match TRBD2. CDR3 size: 16 residues. With 0 bases clipped from V and 2 bases from J, the junction kept 6 bases outside the gene matches. Germline CDR1 and CDR2: MGHRA and YSYEKL. CDR3 coding DNA: TGCGCCAGCAGCCAAGAGTGGGCGGGAGGCCCCTACGAGCAGTACTTC. This codes for CASSQEWAGGPYEQYF.

The chain recombines TRBV5-6 with TRBJ2-3, with 7 positions matching TRBD1. Germline V lookup: CDR1 SGHDT, CDR2 YYEEEE. The CDR3 is 15 residues long. Trimming at V came to 3 bases and at J to 1 base, leaving 5 bases not matched to a gene. CDR3 DNA sequence: TGTGCCAGCAGCTACACAGGGGAACGCACAGATACGCAGTATTTT. Amino acids: CASSYTGERTDTQYF.